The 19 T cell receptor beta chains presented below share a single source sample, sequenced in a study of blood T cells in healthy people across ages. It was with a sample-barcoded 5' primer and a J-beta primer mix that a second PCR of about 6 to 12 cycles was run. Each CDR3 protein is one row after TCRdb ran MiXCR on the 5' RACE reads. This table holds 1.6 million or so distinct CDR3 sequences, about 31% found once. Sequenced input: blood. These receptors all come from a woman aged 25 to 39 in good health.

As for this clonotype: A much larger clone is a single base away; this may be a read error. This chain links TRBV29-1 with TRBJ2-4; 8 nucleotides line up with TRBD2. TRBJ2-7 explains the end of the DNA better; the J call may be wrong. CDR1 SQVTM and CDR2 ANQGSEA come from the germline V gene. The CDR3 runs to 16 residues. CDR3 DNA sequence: TGCAACGTTGTAAAATTAAGCCGTAGCGGGACGCCCGAGCAGTACTTC. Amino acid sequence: CNVVKLSRSGTPEQYF.

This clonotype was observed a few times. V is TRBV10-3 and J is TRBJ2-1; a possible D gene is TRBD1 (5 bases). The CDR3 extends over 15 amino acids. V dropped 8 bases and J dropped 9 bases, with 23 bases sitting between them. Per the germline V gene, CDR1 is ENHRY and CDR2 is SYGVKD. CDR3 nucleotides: TGTGCCATCCTTAGTAATGGGGCCCCTCTCGGTGAGCAGTTCTTC. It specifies CAILSNGAPLGEQFF.

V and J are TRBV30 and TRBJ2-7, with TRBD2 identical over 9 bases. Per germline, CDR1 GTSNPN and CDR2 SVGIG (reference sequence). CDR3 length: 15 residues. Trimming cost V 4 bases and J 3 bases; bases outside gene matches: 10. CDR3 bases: TGTGCCTGGACGGTCCCTAGCGGGAATATCTACGAGCAGTACTTC. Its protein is CAWTVPSGNIYEQYF. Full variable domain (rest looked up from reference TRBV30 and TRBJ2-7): SQTIHQWPATLVQPVGSPLSLECTVEGTSNPNLYWYRQAAGRGLQLLFYSVGIGQISSEVPQNLSASRPQDRQFILSSKKLLLSDSGFYLCAWTVPSGNIYEQYFGPGTRLTVT.

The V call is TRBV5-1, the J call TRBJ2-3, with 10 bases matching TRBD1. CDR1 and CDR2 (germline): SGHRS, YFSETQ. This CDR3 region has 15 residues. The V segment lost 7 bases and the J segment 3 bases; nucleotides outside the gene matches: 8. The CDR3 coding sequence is TGCGCCAGCGAGGACAGGGGGGGGAGGACAGATACGCAGTATTTT. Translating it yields CASEDRGGRTDTQYF.

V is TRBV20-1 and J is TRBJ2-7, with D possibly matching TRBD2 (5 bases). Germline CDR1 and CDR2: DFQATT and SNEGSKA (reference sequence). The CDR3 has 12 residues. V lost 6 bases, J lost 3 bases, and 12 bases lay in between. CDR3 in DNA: TGCAGTGCGACTACTCACCTCTACGAGCAGTACTTC. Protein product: CSATTHLYEQYF.

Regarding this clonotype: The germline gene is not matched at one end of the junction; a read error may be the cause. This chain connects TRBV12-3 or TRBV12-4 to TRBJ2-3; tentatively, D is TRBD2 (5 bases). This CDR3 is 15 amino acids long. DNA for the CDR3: TGTGCCGGCAGATTTAGCGAAATTCGCACAGATGCGCAGTATTTT. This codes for CAGRFSEIRTDAQYF.

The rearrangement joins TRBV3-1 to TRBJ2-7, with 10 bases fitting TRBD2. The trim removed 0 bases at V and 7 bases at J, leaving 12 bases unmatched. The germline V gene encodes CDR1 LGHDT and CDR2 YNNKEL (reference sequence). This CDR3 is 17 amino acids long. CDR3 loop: CASSQERLAGVQGEQYF. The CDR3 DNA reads TGTGCCAGCAGCCAAGAACGGCTAGCGGGAGTACAAGGGGAGCAGTACTTC.

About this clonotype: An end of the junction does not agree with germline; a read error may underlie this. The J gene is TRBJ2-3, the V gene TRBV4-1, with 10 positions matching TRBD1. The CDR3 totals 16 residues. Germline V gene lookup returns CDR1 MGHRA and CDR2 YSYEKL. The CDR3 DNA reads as TGCGCCAGCAGCCAAATGGGGGACAGGGGAGGAGATACGCGGTATTTT. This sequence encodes CASSQMGDRGGDTRYF.

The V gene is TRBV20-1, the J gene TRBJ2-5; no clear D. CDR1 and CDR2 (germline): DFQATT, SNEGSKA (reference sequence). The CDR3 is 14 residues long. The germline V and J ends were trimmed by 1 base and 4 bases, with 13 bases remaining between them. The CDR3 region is CSARVLGPRETQYF. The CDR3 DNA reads TGCAGTGCTAGAGTCCTGGGCCCAAGAGAGACCCAGTACTTC.

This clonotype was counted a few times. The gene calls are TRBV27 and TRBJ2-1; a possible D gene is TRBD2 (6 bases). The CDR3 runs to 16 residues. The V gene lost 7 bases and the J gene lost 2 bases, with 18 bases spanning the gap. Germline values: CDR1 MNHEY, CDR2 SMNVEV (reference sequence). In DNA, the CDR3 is TGTGCCAGCATCAATGGTGGGGGAGGCCCCTACAATGAGCAGTTCTTC. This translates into CASINGGGGPYNEQFF.

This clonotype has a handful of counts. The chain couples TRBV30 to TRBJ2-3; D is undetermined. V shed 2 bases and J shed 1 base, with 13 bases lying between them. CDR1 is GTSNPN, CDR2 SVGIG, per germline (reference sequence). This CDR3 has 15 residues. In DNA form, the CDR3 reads TGTGCCTGGAGTCCCCACATCTCGGGCACAGATACGCAGTATTTT. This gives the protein CAWSPHISGTDTQYF.

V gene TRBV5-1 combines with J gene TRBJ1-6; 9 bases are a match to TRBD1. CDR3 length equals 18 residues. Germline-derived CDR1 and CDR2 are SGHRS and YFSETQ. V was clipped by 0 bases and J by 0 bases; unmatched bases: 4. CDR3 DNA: TGCGCCAGCAGCTTGGTACAGGGGGCTAACTCCTATAATTCACCCCTCCACTTT. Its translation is CASSLVQGANSYNSPLHF. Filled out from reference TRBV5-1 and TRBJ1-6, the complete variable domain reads KAGVTQTPRYLIKTRGQQVTLSCSPISGHRSVSWYQQTPGQGLQFLFEYFSETQRNKGNFPGRFSGRQFSNSRSEMNVSTLELGDSALYLCASSLVQGANSYNSPLHFGNGTRLTVT.

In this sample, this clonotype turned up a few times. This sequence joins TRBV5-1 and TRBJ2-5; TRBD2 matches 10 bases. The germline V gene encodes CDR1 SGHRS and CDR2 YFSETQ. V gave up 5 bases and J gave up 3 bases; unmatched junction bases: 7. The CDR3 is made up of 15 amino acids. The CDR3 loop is CASSSAGGPEETQYF. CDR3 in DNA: TGCGCCAGCAGTTCAGCGGGAGGGCCGGAAGAGACCCAGTACTTC.

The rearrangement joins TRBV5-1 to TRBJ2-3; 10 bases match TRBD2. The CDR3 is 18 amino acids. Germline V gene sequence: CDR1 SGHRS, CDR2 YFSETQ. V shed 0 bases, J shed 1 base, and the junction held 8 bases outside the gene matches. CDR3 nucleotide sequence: TGCGCCAGCAGCTTGGGATTAAGCGGGAGGGCCGGCACAGATACGCAGTATTTT. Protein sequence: CASSLGLSGRAGTDTQYF.

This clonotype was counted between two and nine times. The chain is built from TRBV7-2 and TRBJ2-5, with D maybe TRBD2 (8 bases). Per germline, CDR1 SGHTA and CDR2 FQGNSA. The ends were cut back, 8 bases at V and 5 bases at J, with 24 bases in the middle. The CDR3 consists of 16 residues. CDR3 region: CTSSSSAGARGETQYF. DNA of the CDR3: TGTACCAGCTCTTCCTCAGCGGGGGCCAGGGGGGAGACCCAGTACTTC.

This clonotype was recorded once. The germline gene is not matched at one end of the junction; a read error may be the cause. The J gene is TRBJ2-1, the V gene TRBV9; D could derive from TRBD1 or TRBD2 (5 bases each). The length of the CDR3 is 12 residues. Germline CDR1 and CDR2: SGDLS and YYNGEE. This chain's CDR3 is CASSVQRGERFF. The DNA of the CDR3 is TGTGCCAGCAGCGTACAGCGAGGGGAGCGGTTCTTC.

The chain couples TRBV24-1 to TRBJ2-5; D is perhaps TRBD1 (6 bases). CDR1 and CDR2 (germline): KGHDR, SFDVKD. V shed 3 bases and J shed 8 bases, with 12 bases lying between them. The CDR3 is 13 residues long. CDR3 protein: CATSDGGQLTQYF. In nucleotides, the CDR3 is TGTGCCACCAGTGATGGCGGACAGTTAACCCAGTACTTC.

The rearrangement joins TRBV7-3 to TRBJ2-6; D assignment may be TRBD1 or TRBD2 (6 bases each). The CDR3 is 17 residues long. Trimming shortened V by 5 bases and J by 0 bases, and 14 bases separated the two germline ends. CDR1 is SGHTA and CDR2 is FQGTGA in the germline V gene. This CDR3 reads CASSRGGSYSGANVLTF. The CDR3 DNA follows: TGTGCCAGCAGCAGAGGGGGGTCCTACTCTGGGGCCAACGTCCTGACTTTC.

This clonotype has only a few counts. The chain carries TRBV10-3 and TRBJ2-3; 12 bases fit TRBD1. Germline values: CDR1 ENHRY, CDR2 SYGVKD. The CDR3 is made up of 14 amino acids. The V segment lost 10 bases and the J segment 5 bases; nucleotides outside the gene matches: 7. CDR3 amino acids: CATRDRGQQDTQYF. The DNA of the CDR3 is TGTGCCACCCGGGACAGGGGGCAGCAAGATACGCAGTATTTT.